The rows below give T cell receptor beta chains drawn from one sample of a study of cytomegalovirus exposure and HLA in healthy donors. The data were produced by immunoSEQ multiplex PCR, yet TCRdb's version contains in-frame clones alone and is incomplete. The table includes 95,000 to 150,000 clones, around 86% detected once. Sequenced sample: PBMCs. The receptors were sampled from a young woman in good health and CMV-seronegative. Each CDR3 is given with its conserved first and last residue.

v_gene	j_gene	CDR3aa
TRBV5-4	TRBJ2-7	CASSLGTDFSYEQYF
TRBV5-6	TRBJ2-7	CASRPGGMTYEQYF
TRBV2	TRBJ2-7	CASRGDSYEQYF
TRBV10-3	TRBJ1-4	CAIKGQGNEKLFF
TRBV5-4	TRBJ2-2	CASSFGLAGYTGELFF
TRBV4-2	TRBJ2-2	CASSQVLREDGELFF
TRBV19	TRBJ2-7	CASSIAGGLTYEQYF
TRBV5-1	TRBJ1-2	CASSPQARGGNYGYTF
TRBV5-6	TRBJ2-7	CASSGNEQYF
TRBV19	TRBJ2-3	CASSIGTGATDTQYF
TRBV11-2	TRBJ2-7	CASSFQTSSYEQYF
TRBV19	TRBJ1-1	CASSRTGGTEAFF
TRBV2	TRBJ1-2	CASTPQGLRTNYGYTF
TRBV28	TRBJ2-7	CASSRPATSGTEQYF
TRBV29-1	TRBJ1-2	CSVITGDSYGYTF
TRBV29-1	TRBJ2-7	CSVLAGGGYEQYF
TRBV4-1	TRBJ2-1	CASSQDWRQEQFF
TRBV6-5	TRBJ2-7	CASSYGDRAVYEQYF
TRBV10-2	TRBJ2-1	CASGPGTYSGQFF
TRBV2	TRBJ1-2	CASSEIFLPGINYGYTF
TRBV28	TRBJ2-7	CASSSTPAGVYEQYF
TRBV12-5	TRBJ2-5	CASGFLETQYF
TRBV7-9	TRBJ2-7	CASSRGTRWEQYF
TRBV10-3	TRBJ2-2	CASGPLAPTSGELFF
TRBV28	TRBJ1-2	CASSFQGKFNYGYTF
TRBV28	TRBJ2-3	CASSLLSGSADTQYF
TRBV19	TRBJ2-7	CASSRGGIRDSSYEQYF
TRBV4-2	TRBJ1-3	CASSPLEGGVFGNTIYF
TRBV5-4	TRBJ2-3	CASSWRADTQYF
TRBV19	TRBJ2-7	CASTRSGGGVNEQYF
TRBV5-6	TRBJ2-5	CASSSIGVETQYF
TRBV10-2	TRBJ2-1	CASTETSGSNEQFF
TRBV6-5	TRBJ2-1	CASSYSRGRNEQFF
TRBV29-1	TRBJ2-5	CSVAWLDRGKTQYF
TRBV15	TRBJ2-7	CATSTRTSGAYEQYF
TRBV28	TRBJ2-7	CASSYRGVGEQYF
TRBV7-2	TRBJ1-2	CASSRGQGADGYTF
TRBV7-9	TRBJ2-3	CASSRDRGGDTQYF
TRBV25-1	TRBJ1-1	CASRASGGRTEAFF
TRBV30	TRBJ2-5	CAWRPRGVQETQYF
TRBV10-1	TRBJ2-3	CASSESRLDLADTQYF
TRBV6-5	TRBJ2-1	CASSWTSGEYNEQFF
TRBV5-6	TRBJ2-7	CASSSGREHYEQYF
TRBV28	TRBJ2-7	CASSLTGSYEQYF
TRBV2	TRBJ2-1	CASSERRGTGPYNEQFF
TRBV27	TRBJ2-1	CASRGTYDRDEQFF
TRBV13	TRBJ1-5	CASSPGGAGVQPQHF
TRBV6-1	TRBJ1-5	CASILRGSGQPQHF
TRBV30	TRBJ1-4	CAWSPAGLNEKLFF
TRBV2	TRBJ1-2	CASSAGPAGYTF
TRBV2	TRBJ2-1	CASSEETAGGGNEQFF
TRBV4-2	TRBJ1-1	CASSQVGGTPEAFF